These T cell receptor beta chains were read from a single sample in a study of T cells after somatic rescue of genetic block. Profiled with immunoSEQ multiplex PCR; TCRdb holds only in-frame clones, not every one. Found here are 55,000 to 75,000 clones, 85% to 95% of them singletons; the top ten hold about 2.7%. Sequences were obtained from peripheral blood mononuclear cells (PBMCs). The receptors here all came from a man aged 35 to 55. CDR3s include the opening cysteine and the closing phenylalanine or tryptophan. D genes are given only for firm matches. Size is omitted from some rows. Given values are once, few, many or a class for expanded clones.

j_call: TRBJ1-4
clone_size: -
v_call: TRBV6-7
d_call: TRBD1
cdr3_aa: CASSHPSYSGQGARGEKLFF
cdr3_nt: TGTGCCAGCAGTCACCCCTCTTACTCGGGACAGGGGGCAAGAGGAGAAAAACTGTTTTTT

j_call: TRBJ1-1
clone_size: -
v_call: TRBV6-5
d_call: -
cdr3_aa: CASSYGRGTEAFF
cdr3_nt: TGTGCCAGCAGTTACGGGAGAGGCACTGAAGCTTTCTTT

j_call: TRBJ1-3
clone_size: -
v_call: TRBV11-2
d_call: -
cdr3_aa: CASSLGGNTIYF
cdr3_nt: TGTGCCAGCAGCTTAGGCGGAAACACCATATATTTT

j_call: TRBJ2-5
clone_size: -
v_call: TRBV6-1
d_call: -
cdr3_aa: CAENDWGSEETQYF
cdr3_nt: TGTGCCGAGAATGATTGGGGCTCGGAAGAGACCCAGTACTTC

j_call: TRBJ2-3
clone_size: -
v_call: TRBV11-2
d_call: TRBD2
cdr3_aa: CASSLLAGGGTDTQYF
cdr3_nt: TGTGCCAGCAGCTTATTGGCGGGAGGGGGTACAGATACGCAGTATTTT

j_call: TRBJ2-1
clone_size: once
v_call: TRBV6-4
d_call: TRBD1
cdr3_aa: CASSPRQGIGNEQFF
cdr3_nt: TGTGCCAGCAGCCCACGACAGGGAATAGGGAATGAGCAGTTCTTC

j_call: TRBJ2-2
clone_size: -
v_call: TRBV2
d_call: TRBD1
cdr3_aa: CASSEDRSTGELFF
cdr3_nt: TGTGCCAGCAGTGAGGACAGGAGCACCGGGGAGCTGTTTTTT

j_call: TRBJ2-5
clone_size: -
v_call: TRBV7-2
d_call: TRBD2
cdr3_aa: CASSLVVAGGGETQYF
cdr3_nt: TGTGCCAGCAGCTTAGTCGTAGCGGGGGGTGGGGAGACCCAGTACTTC

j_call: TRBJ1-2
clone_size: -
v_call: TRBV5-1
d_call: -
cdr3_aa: CASGLDQGSNYTF
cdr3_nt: TGCGCCAGCGGCTTGGATCAGGGATCCAACTACACCTTC

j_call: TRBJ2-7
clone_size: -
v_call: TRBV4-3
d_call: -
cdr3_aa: CASSQFRGRDSIHEQYF
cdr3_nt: TGCGCCAGCAGCCAATTTCGGGGGCGGGATAGTATCCACGAGCAGTACTTC

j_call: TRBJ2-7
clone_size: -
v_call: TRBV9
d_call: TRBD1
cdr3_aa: CASSPPGTGGEQYF
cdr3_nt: TGTGCCAGCAGCCCCCCCGGGACAGGGGGAGAGCAGTACTTC

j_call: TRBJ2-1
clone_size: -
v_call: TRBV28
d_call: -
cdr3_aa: CASSLGTPVLYNEQFF
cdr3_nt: TGTGCCAGCAGTTTAGGGACCCCTGTCCTCTACAATGAGCAGTTCTTC

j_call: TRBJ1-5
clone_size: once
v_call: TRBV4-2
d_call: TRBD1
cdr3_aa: CASSPSTGSNQPQHF
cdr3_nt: TGTGCCAGCAGCCCGTCGACAGGGAGCAATCAGCCCCAGCATTTT

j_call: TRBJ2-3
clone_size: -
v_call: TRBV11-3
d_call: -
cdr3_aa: CASSPSRIGESTDTQYF
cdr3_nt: TGTGCCAGCAGCCCTAGTCGTATAGGGGAAAGTACAGATACGCAGTATTTT

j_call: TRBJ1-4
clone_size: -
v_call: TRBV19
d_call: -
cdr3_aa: CASSGRGIGNEKLFF
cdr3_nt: TGTGCCAGTAGTGGCAGGGGAATCGGTAATGAAAAACTGTTTTTT

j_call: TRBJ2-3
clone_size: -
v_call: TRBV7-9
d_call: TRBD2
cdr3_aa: CASSPLAGGSTDTQYF
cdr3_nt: TGTGCCAGCAGCCCCTTAGCGGGCGGTAGCACAGATACGCAGTATTTT

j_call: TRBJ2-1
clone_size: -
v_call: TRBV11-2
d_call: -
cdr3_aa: CASSLQVKQPNEQFF
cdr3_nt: TGTGCCAGCAGCCTCCAAGTAAAACAGCCCAATGAGCAGTTCTTC

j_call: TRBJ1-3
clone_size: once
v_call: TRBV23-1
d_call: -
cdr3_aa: CASSQSWRYSGNTIYF
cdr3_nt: TGCGCCAGCAGTCAATCCTGGCGGTACTCTGGAAACACCATATATTTT

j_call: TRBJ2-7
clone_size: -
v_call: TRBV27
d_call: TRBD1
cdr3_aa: CASSLQQGNYEQYF
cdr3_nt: TGTGCCAGCAGTTTACAACAGGGGAACTACGAGCAGTACTTC

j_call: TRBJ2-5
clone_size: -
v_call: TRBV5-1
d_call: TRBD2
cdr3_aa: CASRKWIAGGQETQYF
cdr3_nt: TGCGCCAGCAGAAAATGGATAGCGGGGGGCCAAGAGACCCAGTACTTC

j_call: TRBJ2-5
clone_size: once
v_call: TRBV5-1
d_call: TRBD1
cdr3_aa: CASSSRTGGVGETQYF
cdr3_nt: TGCGCCAGCAGCTCCCGGACAGGGGGCGTTGGGGAGACCCAGTACTTC

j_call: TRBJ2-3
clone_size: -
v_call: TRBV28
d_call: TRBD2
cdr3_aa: CASSIRDLAGANRRVDTQYF
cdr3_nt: TGTGCCAGCAGTATTAGGGACCTAGCGGGAGCGAATAGGAGGGTAGATACGCAGTATTTT

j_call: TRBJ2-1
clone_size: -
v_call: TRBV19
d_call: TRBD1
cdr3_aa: CATKNTGGAWDEQFF
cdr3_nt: TGTGCCACCAAGAACACAGGGGGCGCTTGGGATGAGCAGTTCTTC

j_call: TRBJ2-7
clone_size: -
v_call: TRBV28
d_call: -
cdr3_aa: CASSHFRQFYEQYF
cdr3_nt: TGTGCCAGCAGCCACTTTCGGCAGTTCTACGAGCAGTACTTC

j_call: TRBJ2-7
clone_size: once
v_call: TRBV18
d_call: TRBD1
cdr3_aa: CASSPPPTPGQGRYEQYF
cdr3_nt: TGTGCCAGCTCACCACCCCCCACTCCGGGACAGGGGCGCTACGAGCAGTACTTC

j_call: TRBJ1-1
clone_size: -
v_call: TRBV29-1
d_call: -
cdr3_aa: CSSVGAMNTEAFF
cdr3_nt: TGCAGCTCAGTAGGGGCAATGAACACTGAAGCTTTCTTT